A selection of T cell receptor beta chains follows, all from one sample in a study of control samples from healthy donors and cancer patients. Profiled with immunoSEQ multiplex PCR; TCRdb holds only in-frame clones, not every one. The sample records 150,000 to 200,000 clones, just over 90% being singletons. The sequenced sample consisted of blood. All receptors derive from a woman aged 60-70 years in good health. CDR3s include the opening cysteine and the closing phenylalanine or tryptophan. The D gene is left open where the match is weak. Not every row has a clone size; where given, it reads once, few, many or a size class.

size	length	V	D	J	DNA	CDR3
-	16	TRBV4-2	TRBD1	TRBJ1-1	TGTGCCAGCAGCCAAGGGGCAGGGGGCACTGATACTGAAGCTTTCTTT	CASSQGAGGTDTEAFF
-	13	TRBV2	-	TRBJ1-1	TGTGCCAGCAGGGGGATTGTCACGACTGAAGCTTTCTTT	CASRGIVTTEAFF
-	15	TRBV9	TRBD1	TRBJ1-2	TGTGCCAGCAGCGAGGCCGGGGACAGAAACTATGGCTACACCTTC	CASSEAGDRNYGYTF
-	13	TRBV12-5	-	TRBJ2-3	TGTGCTAGTGGTTTGGAACAGGGTTATACGCAGTATTTT	CASGLEQGYTQYF
-	13	TRBV27	TRBD1	TRBJ1-1	TGTGCCAGCAGTCCAGGGACAGGGTGGGTCGCTTTCTTT	CASSPGTGWVAFF
-	18	TRBV11-2	-	TRBJ1-1	TGTGCCAGCAGCTTTATTTGGGAGCAGTGGGGCATGAACACTGAAGCTTTCTTT	CASSFIWEQWGMNTEAFF
-	14	TRBV19	-	TRBJ1-3	TGTGCCAGTCGGGACGAACCGGGGGGAAACACCATATATTTT	CASRDEPGGNTIYF
-	13	TRBV20-1	-	TRBJ2-7	TGCAGTGCTAGTAAAGGGATGATCTACGAGCAGTACTTC	CSASKGMIYEQYF
-	15	TRBV19	TRBD1	TRBJ2-7	TGTGCCAGTAGTACCCAGGGACAGGGGGCGTTCGAGCAGTACTTC	CASSTQGQGAFEQYF
-	12	TRBV7-9	-	TRBJ1-5	TGTGCCAGCAGCTCGAACAATCAGCCCCAGCATTTT	CASSSNNQPQHF
-	15	TRBV6-2/TRBV6-3	TRBD1	TRBJ1-1	TGTGCCAGCAGTGGACAGGGTGGTGGGGGGACTGAAGCTTTCTTT	CASSGQGGGGTEAFF
-	14	TRBV3-1/TRBV3-2	-	TRBJ2-3	TGTGCCAGCAGCCAAGCCTGGATAACAGATACGCAGTATTTT	CASSQAWITDTQYF
once	17	TRBV3-1/TRBV3-2	TRBD2	TRBJ2-5	TGTGCCAGCAGCCAAGTTCCAGCGGGGGGAGCTCAAGAGACCCAGTACTTC	CASSQVPAGGAQETQYF
-	15	TRBV13	TRBD1	TRBJ1-1	TGTGCCAGCAGCCTAACCGGACAGGGAGTCACTGAAGCTTTCTTT	CASSLTGQGVTEAFF
-	15	TRBV27	-	TRBJ1-3	TGTGCCAGCAGCCGCCGGGGGACCCCTGGAAACACCATATATTTT	CASSRRGTPGNTIYF
-	14	TRBV27	TRBD1	TRBJ1-6	TGTGCCAGCACCAGGGGGCTTCTGAATTCACCCCTCCACTTT	CASTRGLLNSPLHF
few	15	TRBV6-5	-	TRBJ2-7	TGTGCCAGCAGATCTAGAGGGGGGCATCCCCTCGAGCAGTACTTC	CASRSRGGHPLEQYF
-	14	TRBV5-1	TRBD1	TRBJ2-7	TGCGCCAGCAGCTTGGAGCAGGGGGCCTACGAGCAGTACTTC	CASSLEQGAYEQYF
-	15	TRBV5-1	TRBD2	TRBJ2-5	TGCGCCAGCAGCTTGGTGACTAGCGGTCAAGAGACCCAGTACTTC	CASSLVTSGQETQYF
-	13	TRBV7-2	-	TRBJ2-5	TGTGCCAGCAGCCCCTTATTGCAAGAGACCCAGTACTTC	CASSPLLQETQYF
-	14	TRBV9	-	TRBJ1-2	TGTGCCAGCAGCGACAGGGTTCGGGGGTTGGGCTACACCTTC	CASSDRVRGLGYTF
-	11	TRBV6-6	-	TRBJ2-2	TGTGCCAGCTTGCACACCGGGGAGCTGTTTTTT	CASLHTGELFF
-	15	TRBV4-3	-	TRBJ1-6	TGCGCCAGCAGCCGGATACAGGGTAATAATTCACCCCTCCACTTT	CASSRIQGNNSPLHF
-	14	TRBV9	-	TRBJ1-6	TGTGCCAGCAGCGCATATGATAGCAACTCACCCCTCCACTTT	CASSAYDSNSPLHF
-	13	TRBV27	-	TRBJ1-1	TGTGCCAGCAGTTTTAGAGGCTACACTGAAGCTTTCTTT	CASSFRGYTEAFF
-	13	TRBV6-1	-	TRBJ1-1	TGTGCCAGCAGTGAGGACGGGAACACTGAAGCTTTCTTT	CASSEDGNTEAFF
-	13	TRBV19	-	TRBJ1-2	TGTGCCAGTAGAGCGGTTCAGGGAGATGGCTACACCTTC	CASRAVQGDGYTF
-	16	TRBV6-6	TRBD1	TRBJ1-2	TGTGCCAGCAGTTACCCTACTCGAACAGGGGGCGATGGCTACACCTTC	CASSYPTRTGGDGYTF
-	13	TRBV11-3	-	TRBJ1-3	TGTGCCAGCAGCACCGGATTTGGAAACACCATATATTTT	CASSTGFGNTIYF
-	17	TRBV27	TRBD1	TRBJ1-5	TGTGCCAGCAGTTTTGAGGGGACAGGGGGTATCAATCAGCCCCAGCATTTT	CASSFEGTGGINQPQHF
-	11	TRBV7-2	-	TRBJ2-3	TGTGCCAGCGGATGGAGGGATACGCAGTATTTT	CASGWRDTQYF
-	14	TRBV7-2	-	TRBJ2-7	TGTGCCAGCAGCTTAGGTCTGCAGTTCGACGAGCAGTACTTC	CASSLGLQFDEQYF
-	14	TRBV2	-	TRBJ2-4	TGTGCCAGCAGTGAAATGTTTGGAGGAAACATTCAGTACTTC	CASSEMFGGNIQYF
-	15	TRBV2	-	TRBJ1-4	TGTGCCAGCAGTGGGTACAGGGCAACTAATGAAAAACTGTTTTTT	CASSGYRATNEKLFF
-	15	TRBV7-8	-	TRBJ2-1	TGTGCCAGCAGCAGAAGGATCCTGAACTACAATGAGCAGTTCTTC	CASSRRILNYNEQFF
-	18	TRBV4-1	TRBD2	TRBJ2-3	TGCGCCAGCAGCCAAGAGCTGGGCAGCGGGGGGATAGTAGATACGCAGTATTTT	CASSQELGSGGIVDTQYF
-	15	TRBV7-2	-	TRBJ2-5	TGTGCCAGCAGCTTAGTCAGCGTAACTGGAGAGACCCAGTACTTC	CASSLVSVTGETQYF
-	13	TRBV27	-	TRBJ2-3	TGTGCCAGCAGTTCCCTTCACTATGTTACGCAGTATTTT	CASSSLHYVTQYF
-	14	TRBV29-1	TRBD2	TRBJ2-3	TGCAGCGTCCCGACGAGCGGGGGATCAGATACGCAGTATTTT	CSVPTSGGSDTQYF
-	15	TRBV19	TRBD1	TRBJ2-1	TGTGCCAGTAGTATTAGTGGGACAGGGGGCGGCGAGCAGTTCTTC	CASSISGTGGGEQFF
-	14	TRBV19	-	TRBJ1-6	TGTGCCAGTAGTATTGGAGGCTTGAAATCACCCCTCCACTTT	CASSIGGLKSPLHF
-	15	TRBV2	-	TRBJ1-6	TGTGCCAGCAGCCAACAGGGAGTCTATAATTCACCCCTCCACTTT	CASSQQGVYNSPLHF
-	14	TRBV7-9	-	TRBJ2-3	TGTGCCAGCAGCCGCAGTGCGGACACAGATACGCAGTATTTT	CASSRSADTDTQYF
-	16	TRBV11-2	TRBD2	TRBJ2-3	TGTGCCAGCAGCTTAGCCGGGAGGACTAGCACGGATACGCAGTATTTT	CASSLAGRTSTDTQYF
-	18	TRBV23-1	-	TRBJ1-5	TGCGCCAGCAGTCAATTACGCCGGGACATAGTGAGCAATCAGCCCCAGCATTTT	CASSQLRRDIVSNQPQHF
medium-sized	13	TRBV3-1/TRBV3-2	-	TRBJ1-2	TGTGCCAGCAGTCCATCAGTGTTCTATGGCTACACCTTC	CASSPSVFYGYTF
once	15	TRBV7-9	-	TRBJ2-5	TGTGCCAGCAGCTTATCGGGACGGCTAATTGAGACCCAGTACTTC	CASSLSGRLIETQYF
once	14	TRBV5-1	TRBD1	TRBJ1-2	TGCGCCAGCAGCCTCCAACAGGGGTGGAGTGGCTACACCTTC	CASSLQQGWSGYTF
-	13	TRBV2	-	TRBJ2-3	TGTGCCAGCAGGGAGGACGGCACAGATACGCAGTATTTT	CASREDGTDTQYF
-	15	TRBV9	TRBD1	TRBJ1-1	TGTGCCAGCAGCGGACAGGGCTCCATGAACACTGAAGCTTTCTTT	CASSGQGSMNTEAFF
-	15	TRBV6-5	-	TRBJ1-1	TGTGCCAGCATCCGGTCAGGGGAAACCAACACTGAAGCTTTCTTT	CASIRSGETNTEAFF